These T cell receptor beta chains were read from a single sample in a study of T cells after yellow fever vaccination. TCRdb re-derived calls from the 5' RACE reads in MiXCR, one entry per CDR3 protein. The data show around 47,000 distinct CDR3 sequences, with under 8% seen just once and about 15% held by the top ten. Sequencing used CD8+ T cells not binding an NS4B(214-222) dextramer, sorted from PBMCs, obtained 45 days after the yellow fever booster vaccination. The receptors come from a man in his thirties or forties who received the YFV17D yellow fever vaccine. The CDR3 runs from the conserved cysteine through the conserved F or W. The D gene is left open where the match is weak. Expanded clones are given a class, and other clones once, few, many or no size at all.

TRBJ2-1	TRBD2	many	TRBV12-3/TRBV12-4	TGTGCCAGCAGTTCAATGGGTGCTAGCGGGACACCTGAGCAGTTCTTC	CASSSMGASGTPEQFF
TRBJ2-1	.	many	TRBV5-1	TGCGCCAGCAGCTTGGTGGGAGGGGGATACAATGAGCAGTTCTTC	CASSLVGGGYNEQFF
TRBJ2-2	TRBD2	many	TRBV28	TGTGCCAGCAGGTTACTAGCGGGAAGGGCGAACACCGGGGAGCTGTTTTTT	CASRLLAGRANTGELFF
TRBJ2-1	.	many	TRBV5-8	TGTGCCAGCAGCTTGATCGGGAGTGGCAATGAGCAGTTCTTC	CASSLIGSGNEQFF
TRBJ2-7	.	many	TRBV20-1	TGCAGTGCTCCCCCGAGGGAACTCTACGAGCAGTACTTC	CSAPPRELYEQYF
TRBJ2-1	TRBD2	.	TRBV30	TGTGCCTGGAGTGGAGGTGGGGCGGGAGGCGTCAGCTCCTACAATGAGCAGTTCTTC	CAWSGGGAGGVSSYNEQFF
TRBJ2-7	.	many	TRBV7-9	TGTGCCAGCAGCTCCCTATCCTACGAGCAGTACTTC	CASSSLSYEQYF
TRBJ2-7	.	many	TRBV6-5	TGTGCCAGCAGTTACTCCCACAGCGTCGAGCAGTACTTC	CASSYSHSVEQYF
TRBJ2-7	.	many	TRBV20-1	TGCAGTGCTAGTCCAGGGGCTCTCTACGAGCAGTACTTC	CSASPGALYEQYF
TRBJ1-2	.	many	TRBV6-5	TGTGCCAGCAGTTCGGACCCAAAGGGTGCATTTGGCTACACCTTC	CASSSDPKGAFGYTF
TRBJ1-4	.	.	TRBV4-3	TGCGCCAGCAGCCCAGAGGACAGCACAACTAATGAAAAACTGTTTTTT	CASSPEDSTTNEKLFF
TRBJ1-1	.	many	TRBV7-6	TGTGCCAGCAGCAGCGGGAGGAACACTGAAGCTTTCTTT	CASSSGRNTEAFF
TRBJ2-1	.	many	TRBV20-1	TGCAGTGCTCCCACCTCGGAATATGAGCAGTTCTTC	CSAPTSEYEQFF
TRBJ2-3	.	many	TRBV5-6	TGTGCCAGCAGCTGGACCTCAGATACGCAGTATTTT	CASSWTSDTQYF
TRBJ2-1	.	many	TRBV2	TGTGCCAGCAGTGAAGCGCCCCCAGGAAGCTCCTACAATGAGCAGTTCTTC	CASSEAPPGSSYNEQFF
TRBJ2-1	.	many	TRBV27	TGTGCCAGCAGTTTTGACGCCGGCTACAATGAGCAGTTCTTC	CASSFDAGYNEQFF
TRBJ2-7	.	many	TRBV30	TGTGCCTCCCGGGGCGCCTCCTACGAGCAGTACTTC	CASRGASYEQYF
TRBJ2-1	.	few	TRBV12-3/TRBV12-4	TGTGCCAGCAGTTTAGAGAATGCCTACAATGAGCAGTTCTTC	CASSLENAYNEQFF
TRBJ2-1	TRBD2	.	TRBV27	TGTGCCAGCAGTTCGTTAATAGCGGGAGTGCGGTACAATGAGCAGTTCTTC	CASSSLIAGVRYNEQFF
TRBJ1-3	.	many	TRBV14	TGTGCCAGCAGCCATTGGGGAAACACCATATATTTT	CASSHWGNTIYF
TRBJ1-2	.	many	TRBV20-1	TGCAGTGCTAGAGTTCGTGGTTCCGCCTATGGCTACACCTTC	CSARVRGSAYGYTF
TRBJ1-1	.	.	TRBV2	TGTGCCAGCAAGGGGGGCACTGAAGCTTTCTTT	CASKGGTEAFF
TRBJ2-1	.	many	TRBV6-2/TRBV6-3	TGTGCCAGCGCTGAGGGAGCCTCCTACAATGAGCAGTTCTTC	CASAEGASYNEQFF
TRBJ1-5	.	few	TRBV6-1	TGTGCCACTCGGGGGCAGGTGGGCAATCAGCCCCAGCATTTT	CATRGQVGNQPQHF
TRBJ1-1	.	few	TRBV6-2/TRBV6-3	TGTGCCAGCAGTTCATCGGAAAACACTGAAGCTTTCTTT	CASSSSENTEAFF
TRBJ2-7	.	many	TRBV9	TGTGCCAGCAGCGTAGGGTTGGAGAGCTCCTACGAGCAGTACTTC	CASSVGLESSYEQYF
TRBJ2-7	.	many	TRBV27	TGTGCCAGCAGTACTATGTTCGGGGATGGTCAGTACTTC	CASSTMFGDGQYF
TRBJ2-1	.	many	TRBV29-1	TGCAGCGTTGAAGATCCGCCGTTGTGGCCCCAGCAGTTCTTC	CSVEDPPLWPQQFF
TRBJ1-4	.	many	TRBV29-1	TGCAGCGTTGCAAAAGAAAATGAAAAACTGTTTTTT	CSVAKENEKLFF
TRBJ2-1	.	few	TRBV4-3	TGCGCCAGCAGCCAAGAGATCTACAATGAGCAGTTCTTC	CASSQEIYNEQFF
TRBJ2-7	TRBD2	many	TRBV6-2/TRBV6-3	TGTGCCAGCAGTTACGAGGTGACTAGCGGGGAGTACGAGCAGTACTTC	CASSYEVTSGEYEQYF
TRBJ1-1	.	many	TRBV27	TGTGCCAGCAGCCGGGACAAGAACACTGAAGCTTTCTTT	CASSRDKNTEAFF
TRBJ2-3	.	few	TRBV19	TGTGCCAGTAGTATGGGCAGCACAGATACGCAGTATTTT	CASSMGSTDTQYF
TRBJ2-1	TRBD2	many	TRBV27	TGTGCCAGCAGTTTTGCGGGAGGGCCCGTAACGGTCTTC	CASSFAGGPVTVF
TRBJ2-7	.	many	TRBV28	TGTGCCAGCAGTTTTTTGGACTGGCGATACTACGAGCAGTACTTC	CASSFLDWRYYEQYF
TRBJ2-3	.	many	TRBV6-5	TGTGCCAGCACCGATCTCGATACGCAGTATTTT	CASTDLDTQYF
TRBJ2-7	TRBD2	many	TRBV27	TGTGCCAGCAGTCCGGGACTAGCGGGAAACTACGAGCAGTACTTC	CASSPGLAGNYEQYF
TRBJ1-4	.	many	TRBV27	TGTGCCAGCAGTTCAACTAATGAAAAACTGTTTTTT	CASSSTNEKLFF
TRBJ2-3	.	many	TRBV7-9	TGTGCCAGCAGCTTAGCGTTGGCAGATACGCAGTATTTT	CASSLALADTQYF
TRBJ2-3	.	many	TRBV27	TGTGCCAGCATTTCTCAATTCACAGATACGCAGTATTTT	CASISQFTDTQYF
TRBJ2-1	TRBD2	.	TRBV4-2	TGTGCCAGCAGCCCGGGACTAGCGGGAGATGAGCAGTTCTTC	CASSPGLAGDEQFF
TRBJ1-5	.	.	TRBV20-1	TGCAGTGCTAGAGATGATAACCCAGCCGGCAATCAGCCCCAGCATTTT	CSARDDNPAGNQPQHF
TRBJ2-3	.	many	TRBV20-1	TGCAGTGCCTACAACCGGGGAGAGGGTACGCAGTATTTT	CSAYNRGEGTQYF
TRBJ1-1	.	many	TRBV7-6	TGTGCCAGCAGCTTATGGGCAGGGAATGAGGGTGAAGCTTTCTTT	CASSLWAGNEGEAFF
TRBJ2-1	TRBD1	.	TRBV15	TGTGCCACCAGCAGGGCAACAGGGGGAAATGAGCAGTTCTTC	CATSRATGGNEQFF
TRBJ2-7	.	many	TRBV7-9	TGTGCCAGCAGCTTAGGATCCATGTACGAGCAGTACTTC	CASSLGSMYEQYF
TRBJ2-1	TRBD2	many	TRBV9	TGTGCCAGCACGCGGGAGGGGAGCGATGAGCAGTTCTTC	CASTREGSDEQFF
TRBJ2-7	.	many	TRBV6-5	TGTGCCAGCAGTTACCTTCAGGCCTACGAGCAGTACTTC	CASSYLQAYEQYF
TRBJ2-7	.	.	TRBV7-9	TGTGCCAGCAGCCCCGTCCCGCCGCAGACCTACGAGCAGTACTTC	CASSPVPPQTYEQYF
TRBJ2-5	TRBD2	many	TRBV28	TGTGCCAGCAGTTTGACTAGCGGAGGGGGGGAGACCCAGTACTTC	CASSLTSGGGETQYF
TRBJ2-2	.	.	TRBV6-2/TRBV6-3	TGTGCCAGCAGAGCCACCTACAACGGGGAGCTGTTTTTT	CASRATYNGELFF
TRBJ2-7	TRBD1	many	TRBV28	TGTGCCAGCAGTCCCCAGGGGGCGAGGGTTGTGTACGAGCAGTACTTC	CASSPQGARVVYEQYF
TRBJ2-3	.	many	TRBV5-6	TGTGCCAGCAGCTTGCCTAGCACAGATACGCAGTATTTT	CASSLPSTDTQYF